This T cell receptor (beta chain) was sequenced for a study of Ad26.COV2.S vaccination and SARS-CoV-2 variants. Repertoires were generated with immunoSEQ multiplex PCR, while TCRdb's copy carries only in-frame clones and drops some. The data hold tens of thousands of clones, with about 83% observed a single time. Regarding this clone: Its antigen is unidentified.

The CDR3 covers 16 residues. Germline V gives CDR1 LGHDT, CDR2 YNNKEL (reference sequence). Trimming removed 4 bases at V and 13 bases at J, with 25 bases between. Study results and caveats: Analytic work on TCR breadth and depth might have understated the full extent of total T cell responses.

The sample here was peripheral blood, taken after recovery from COVID-19. J is TRBJ1-4 and V is TRBV3-1 (or the pseudogene TRBV3-2); D ambiguous. This receptor was identified in a human donor who had recovered from COVID-19. The CDR3 DNA sequence: TGTGCCAGCAGCCCCAGCCCCCGGACTGTGTCTGCTTTACTGTTTTTT. Translation: CASSPSPRTVSALLFF.